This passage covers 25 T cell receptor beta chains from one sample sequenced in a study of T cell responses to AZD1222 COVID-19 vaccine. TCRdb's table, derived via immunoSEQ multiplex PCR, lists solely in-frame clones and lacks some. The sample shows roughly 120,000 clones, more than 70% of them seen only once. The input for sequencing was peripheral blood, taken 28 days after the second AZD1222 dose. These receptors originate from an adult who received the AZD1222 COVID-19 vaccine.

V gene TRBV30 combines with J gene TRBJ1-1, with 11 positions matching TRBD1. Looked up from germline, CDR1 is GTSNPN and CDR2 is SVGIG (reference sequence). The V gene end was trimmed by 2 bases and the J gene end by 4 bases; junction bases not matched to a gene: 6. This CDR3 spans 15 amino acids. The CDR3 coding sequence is TGTGCCTGGAGTTCTTGGACAGGGGGCTTCACTGAAGCTTTCTTT. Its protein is CAWSSWTGGFTEAFF.

This CDR3 reads CASQQEVGFSPLHF. CDR3 nucleotide sequence: TGTGCCAGCCAACAGGAGGTCGGATTTTCACCCCTCCACTTT. The V and J genes are TRBV6-5 and TRBJ1-6, with D possibly matching TRBD1 (5 bases). CDR3 size: 14 residues. The ends were cut back, 8 bases at V and 9 bases at J, with 17 bases in the middle. The germline V gene encodes CDR1 MNHEY and CDR2 SVGAGI.

CDR3 region: CASSLFNRGPTEAFF. In nucleotides, the CDR3 is TGTGCCAGCAGTTTATTTAACAGGGGGCCCACTGAAGCTTTCTTT. This rearrangement joins TRBV27 to TRBJ1-1; 9 bases match TRBD1. The V gene end was trimmed by 1 base and the J gene end by 4 bases; junction bases not matched to a gene: 4. The CDR3 is 15 residues long. Germline V gives CDR1 MNHEY, CDR2 SMNVEV (reference sequence).

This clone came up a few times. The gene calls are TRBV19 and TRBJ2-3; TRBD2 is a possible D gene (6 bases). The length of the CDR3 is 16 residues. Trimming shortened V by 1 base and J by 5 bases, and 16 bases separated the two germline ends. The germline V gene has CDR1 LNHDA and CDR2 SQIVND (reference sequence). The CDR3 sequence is CASSIVGEAEGDTQYF. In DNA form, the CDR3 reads TGTGCCAGTAGTATAGTTGGGGAGGCGGAGGGAGATACGCAGTATTTT. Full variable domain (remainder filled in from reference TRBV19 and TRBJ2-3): DGGITQSPKYLFRKEGQNVTLSCEQNLNHDAMYWYRQDPGQGLRLIYYSQIVNDFQKGDIAEGYSVSREKKESFPLTVTSAQKNPTAFYLCASSIVGEAEGDTQYFGPGTRLTVL.

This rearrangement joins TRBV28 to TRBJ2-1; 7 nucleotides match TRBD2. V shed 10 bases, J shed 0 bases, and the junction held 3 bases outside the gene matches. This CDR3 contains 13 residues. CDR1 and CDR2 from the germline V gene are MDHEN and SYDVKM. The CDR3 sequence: CAIRGGSYNEQFF. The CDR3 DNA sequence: TGTGCCATCCGCGGGGGCTCCTACAATGAGCAGTTCTTC. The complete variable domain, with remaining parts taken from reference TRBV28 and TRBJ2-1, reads DVKVTQSSRYLVKRTGEKVFLECVQDMDHENMFWYRQDPGLGLRLIYFSYDVKMKEKGDIPEGYSVSREKKERFSLILESASTNQTSMYLCAIRGGSYNEQFFGPGTRLTVL.

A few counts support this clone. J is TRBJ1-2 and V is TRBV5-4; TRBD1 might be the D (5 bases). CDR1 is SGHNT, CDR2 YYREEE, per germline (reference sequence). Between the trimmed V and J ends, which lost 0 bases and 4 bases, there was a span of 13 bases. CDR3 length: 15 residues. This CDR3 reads CASSLASKGSYGYTF. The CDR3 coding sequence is TGTGCCAGCAGCTTGGCCTCGAAGGGGAGCTATGGCTACACCTTC.

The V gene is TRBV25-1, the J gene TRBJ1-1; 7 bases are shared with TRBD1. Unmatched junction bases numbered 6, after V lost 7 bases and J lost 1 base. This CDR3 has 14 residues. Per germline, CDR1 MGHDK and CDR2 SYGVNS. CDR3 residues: CASIDNRGNTEAFF. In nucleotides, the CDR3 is TGTGCCAGCATAGATAACAGGGGGAACACTGAAGCTTTCTTT.

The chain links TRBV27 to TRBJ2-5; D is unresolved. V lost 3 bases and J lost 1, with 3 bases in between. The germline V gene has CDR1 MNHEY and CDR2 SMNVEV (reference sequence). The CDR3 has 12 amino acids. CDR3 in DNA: TGTGCCAGCAGTTTTCCCCAAGAGACCCAGTACTTC. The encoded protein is CASSFPQETQYF.

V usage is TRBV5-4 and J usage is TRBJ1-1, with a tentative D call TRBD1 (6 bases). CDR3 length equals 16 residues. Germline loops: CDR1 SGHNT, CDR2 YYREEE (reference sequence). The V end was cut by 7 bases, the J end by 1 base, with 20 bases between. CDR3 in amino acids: CASQRAPRTENTEAFF. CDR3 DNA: TGTGCCAGCCAAAGAGCCCCGCGGACAGAGAACACTGAAGCTTTCTTT.

The CDR3: CAISDRVTEAFF. In DNA, the CDR3 is TGTGCCATCAGCGACAGGGTCACTGAAGCTTTCTTT. The V gene is TRBV10-3, the J gene TRBJ1-1; 7 nucleotides agree with TRBD1. This CDR3 is 12 amino acids long. V lost 6 bases to trimming and J lost 4 bases; unmatched junction nucleotides: 2. From germline, CDR1 is ENHRY and CDR2 SYGVKD.

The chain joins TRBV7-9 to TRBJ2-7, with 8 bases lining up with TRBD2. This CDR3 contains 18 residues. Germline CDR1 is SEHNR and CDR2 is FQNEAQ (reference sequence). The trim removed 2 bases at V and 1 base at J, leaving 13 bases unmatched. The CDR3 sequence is CASSLPQEAGAFSYEQYF. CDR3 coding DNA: TGTGCCAGCAGCTTACCCCAGGAAGCGGGGGCCTTTTCCTACGAGCAGTACTTC.

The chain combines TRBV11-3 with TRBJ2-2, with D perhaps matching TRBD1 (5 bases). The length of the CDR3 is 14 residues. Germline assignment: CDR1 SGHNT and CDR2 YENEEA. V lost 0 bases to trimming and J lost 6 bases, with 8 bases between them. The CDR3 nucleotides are TGTGCCAGCAGCTTAGAAGGGGCGGCCGGGGAGCTGTTTTTT. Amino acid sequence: CASSLEGAAGELFF.

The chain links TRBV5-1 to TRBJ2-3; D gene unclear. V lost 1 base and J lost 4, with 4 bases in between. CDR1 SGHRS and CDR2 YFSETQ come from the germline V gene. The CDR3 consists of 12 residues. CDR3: CASSLIPDTQYF. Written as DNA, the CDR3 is TGCGCCAGCAGCTTGATTCCAGATACGCAGTATTTT. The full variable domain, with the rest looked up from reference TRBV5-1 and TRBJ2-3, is KAGVTQTPRYLIKTRGQQVTLSCSPISGHRSVSWYQQTPGQGLQFLFEYFSETQRNKGNFPGRFSGRQFSNSRSEMNVSTLELGDSALYLCASSLIPDTQYFGPGTRLTVL.

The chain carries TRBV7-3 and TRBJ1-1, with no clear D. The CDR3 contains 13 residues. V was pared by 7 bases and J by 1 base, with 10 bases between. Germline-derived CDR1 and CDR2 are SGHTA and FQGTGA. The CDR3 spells CASTYGPNTEAFF. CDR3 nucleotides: TGTGCCAGCACCTACGGGCCGAACACTGAAGCTTTCTTT.

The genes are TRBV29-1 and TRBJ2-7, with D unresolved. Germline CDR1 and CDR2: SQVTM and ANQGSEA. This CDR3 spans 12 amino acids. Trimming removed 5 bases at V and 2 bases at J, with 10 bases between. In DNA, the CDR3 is TGCAGCGTTAATTTAGGGACCTACGAGCAGTACTTC. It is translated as CSVNLGTYEQYF.

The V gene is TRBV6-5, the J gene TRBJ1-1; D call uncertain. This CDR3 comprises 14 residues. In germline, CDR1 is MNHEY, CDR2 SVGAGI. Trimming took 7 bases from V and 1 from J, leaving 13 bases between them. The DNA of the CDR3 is TGTGCCAGCAACCTGGGGAGCCGGAACACTGAAGCTTTCTTT. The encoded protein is CASNLGSRNTEAFF.

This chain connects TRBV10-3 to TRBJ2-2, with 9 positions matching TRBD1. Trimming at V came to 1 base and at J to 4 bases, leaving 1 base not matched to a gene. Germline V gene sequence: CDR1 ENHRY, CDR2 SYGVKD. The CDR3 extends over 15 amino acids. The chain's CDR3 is CAISELDRGTGELFF. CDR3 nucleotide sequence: TGTGCCATCAGTGAGTTGGACAGGGGCACCGGGGAGCTGTTTTTT.

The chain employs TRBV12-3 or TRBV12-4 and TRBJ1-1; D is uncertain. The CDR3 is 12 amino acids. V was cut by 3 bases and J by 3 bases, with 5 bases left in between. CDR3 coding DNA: TGTGCCAGCAGTTTCCCATACACTGAAGCTTTCTTT. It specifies CASSFPYTEAFF.

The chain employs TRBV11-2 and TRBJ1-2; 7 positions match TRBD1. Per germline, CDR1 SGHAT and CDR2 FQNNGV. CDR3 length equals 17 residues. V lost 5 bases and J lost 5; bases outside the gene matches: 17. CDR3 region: CASSATGETYMGYGYTF. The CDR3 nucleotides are TGTGCCAGCAGCGCAACAGGGGAAACTTATATGGGATATGGCTACACCTTC.

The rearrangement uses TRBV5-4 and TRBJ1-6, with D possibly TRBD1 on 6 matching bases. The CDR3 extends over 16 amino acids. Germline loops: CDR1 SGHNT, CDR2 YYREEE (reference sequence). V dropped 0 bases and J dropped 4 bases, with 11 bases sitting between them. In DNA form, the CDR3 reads TGTGCCAGCAGCTTGGATGGGACAAATTATAATTCACCCCTCCACTTT. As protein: CASSLDGTNYNSPLHF.

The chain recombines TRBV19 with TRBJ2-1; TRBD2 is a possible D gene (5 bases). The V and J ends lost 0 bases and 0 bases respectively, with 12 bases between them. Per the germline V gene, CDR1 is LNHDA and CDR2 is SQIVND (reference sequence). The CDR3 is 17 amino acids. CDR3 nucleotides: TGTGCCAGTAGTATAGACCAGACTACCTTCTCCTACAATGAGCAGTTCTTC. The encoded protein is CASSIDQTTFSYNEQFF.

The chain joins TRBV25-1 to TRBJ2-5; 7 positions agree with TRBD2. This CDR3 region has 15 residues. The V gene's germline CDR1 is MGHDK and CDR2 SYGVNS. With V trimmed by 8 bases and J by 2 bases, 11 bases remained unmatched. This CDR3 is CASGYLGRGQETQYF. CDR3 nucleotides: TGTGCCAGCGGATATCTAGGGAGGGGACAAGAGACCCAGTACTTC. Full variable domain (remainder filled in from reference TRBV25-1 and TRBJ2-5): EADIYQTPRYLVIGTGKKITLECSQTMGHDKMYWYQQDPGMELHLIHYSYGVNSTEKGDLSSESTVSRIRTEHFPLTLESARPSHTSQYLCASGYLGRGQETQYFGPGTRLLVL.

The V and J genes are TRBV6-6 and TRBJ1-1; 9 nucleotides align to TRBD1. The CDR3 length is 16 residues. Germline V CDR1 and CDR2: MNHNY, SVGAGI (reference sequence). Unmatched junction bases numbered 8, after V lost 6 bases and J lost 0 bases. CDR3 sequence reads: CASSSGTGLMNTEAFF. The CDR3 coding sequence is TGTGCCAGCAGCTCCGGGACAGGGCTTATGAACACTGAAGCTTTCTTT.

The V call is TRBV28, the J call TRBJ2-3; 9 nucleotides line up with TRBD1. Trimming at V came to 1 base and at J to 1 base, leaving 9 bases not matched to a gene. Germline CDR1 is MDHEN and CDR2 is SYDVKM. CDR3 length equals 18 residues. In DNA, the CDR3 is TGTGCCAGCAGTTTATCCGGCGTGGGACAGGGAGGCACAGATACGCAGTATTTT. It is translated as CASSLSGVGQGGTDTQYF.

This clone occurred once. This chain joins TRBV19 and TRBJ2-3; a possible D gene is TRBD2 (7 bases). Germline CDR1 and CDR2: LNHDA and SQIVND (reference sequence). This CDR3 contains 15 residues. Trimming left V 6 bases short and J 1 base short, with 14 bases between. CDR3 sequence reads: CASREGGGRTDTQYF. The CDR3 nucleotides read TGTGCCAGTAGGGAGGGGGGGGGCCGCACAGATACGCAGTATTTT.